This TCR beta chain stems from a study of molecular identifiers for immune sequencing clone quantification. Study-level findings and limits: Clones that exceeded 20 RNA copies held over 99% of effector molecules, yet under 1% in naive cells.

The naive CD8 libraries originated from between roughly 19,000 and 1,000,000 sorted cells and drew on 10%, 30% or 50% RNA. CD8+CD4-CCR7+CD45RA+ cells were sorted as naive CD8 T cells. Note on this clonotype: The antigen remains undetermined.

The V gene's germline CDR1 is SQVTM and CDR2 ANQGSEA. The CDR3 is 13 amino acids. V lost 5 bases, J lost 2 bases, and 13 bases lay in between. The use of previously described methods and listed TCR primers produced the bulk TCR libraries. Via MiXCR, TCRdb re-called the PCR reads, giving one row per CDR3 protein. This sample has about half a million distinct CDR3 sequences, with less than 30% found just once. The sequence derives from a human donor in good health. Some libraries in this study had Jurkat cell RNA spiked in. The chain joins TRBV29-1 to TRBJ2-7, with D maybe TRBD1 (6 bases). The sequenced material came from naive CD8+ T cells from blood, with Jurkat cell RNA spiked in. Stated subset: FACS-sorted CD8+CD4-CCR7+CD45RA+ naive T cells. CDR3 loop: CSVQTGSAYEQYF. CDR3 nucleotides: TGCAGCGTTCAGACAGGATCGGCCTACGAGCAGTACTTC.